This T cell receptor (beta chain) came from a study of CD8 T cells in ankylosing spondylitis. Overall study results and limits: Reports of some motif variants in reactive arthritis synovial fluid and blood predate this one. What appeared characteristic of ankylosing spondylitis blood was a TCR beta motif of 7 or 8 highly homologous variants.

5'-RACE, quantitative and with molecular barcodes, yielded the TCR beta libraries. MiXCR, run by TCRdb on the 5' RACE reads, gives a single entry per CDR3 protein. The data show under 250,000 distinct CDR3 sequences, 20% to 30% seen once. This clonotype was observed many times. Its matching antigen is unknown. Trimming removed 4 bases from V and 4 bases from J; junction bases left unmatched: 7. The CDR3 length is 15 residues. CDR1 is SGHRS, CDR2 YFSETQ, per germline. The clonotype originates from a male donor with ankylosing spondylitis or in good health (not recorded which). V usage is TRBV5-1 and J usage is TRBJ2-5; 10 nucleotides match TRBD1. The sample consisted of blood, either unsorted or a sorted T cell fraction (not recorded which). In nucleotides, the CDR3 is TGCGCCAGCAGCGATTCGACAGGGGGCGTAGAGACCCAGTACTTC. It codes for CASSDSTGGVETQYF.